This T cell receptor (beta chain) was captured in a study of T-cell reconstitution after alpha-beta-depleted transplantation in children. Study conclusions and caveats: Newly made T cells mostly supplied T-cell counts and diversity one year after transplant. For some patients, TCRbeta diversity was high at day 60 because of recipient T cells and thymic progenitors that survived.

TCRbeta library construction was performed incorporating unique molecular identifiers. TCRdb re-called the PCR reads through MiXCR, storing one row per CDR3 protein. Counted here are 550,000 to 800,000 distinct CDR3 sequences, around 13% occurring once; the ten biggest clones make up approximately 0.8%. This clonotype was detected only a few times. What it recognizes is unknown. This TCR was sampled from a girl aged 2 to 10 with congenital amegakaryocytic thrombocytopenia, due to receive a stem cell transplant. The starting material was PBMCs, obtained before TCRalphabeta/CD19-depleted stem cell transplant.

This chain's CDR3 is CASSHRGLVYGYTF. CDR3 nucleotide sequence: TGTGCCAGCAGCCACAGGGGCCTCGTTTATGGCTACACCTTC. The chain joins TRBV14 to TRBJ1-2; D is perhaps TRBD1 (6 bases). Germline loops: CDR1 SGHDN, CDR2 FVKESK. The CDR3 length is 14 residues. Trimming removed 3 bases at V and 5 bases at J, with 13 bases between.